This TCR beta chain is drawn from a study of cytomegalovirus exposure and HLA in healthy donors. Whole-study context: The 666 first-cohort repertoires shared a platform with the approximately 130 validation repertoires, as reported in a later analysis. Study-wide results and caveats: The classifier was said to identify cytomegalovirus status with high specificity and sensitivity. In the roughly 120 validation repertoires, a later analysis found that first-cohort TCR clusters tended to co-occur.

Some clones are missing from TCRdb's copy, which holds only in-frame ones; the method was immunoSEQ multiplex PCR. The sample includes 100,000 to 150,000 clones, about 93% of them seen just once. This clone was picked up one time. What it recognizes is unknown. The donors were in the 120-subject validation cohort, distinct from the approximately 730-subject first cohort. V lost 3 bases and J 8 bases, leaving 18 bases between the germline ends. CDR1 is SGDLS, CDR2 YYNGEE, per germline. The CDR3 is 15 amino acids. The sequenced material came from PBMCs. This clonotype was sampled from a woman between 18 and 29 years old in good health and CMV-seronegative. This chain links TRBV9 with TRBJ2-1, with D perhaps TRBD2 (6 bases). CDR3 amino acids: CASSGSLTSLDEQFF. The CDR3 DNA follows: TGTGCCAGCAGCGGTTCCCTGACTAGTCTCGATGAGCAGTTCTTC.